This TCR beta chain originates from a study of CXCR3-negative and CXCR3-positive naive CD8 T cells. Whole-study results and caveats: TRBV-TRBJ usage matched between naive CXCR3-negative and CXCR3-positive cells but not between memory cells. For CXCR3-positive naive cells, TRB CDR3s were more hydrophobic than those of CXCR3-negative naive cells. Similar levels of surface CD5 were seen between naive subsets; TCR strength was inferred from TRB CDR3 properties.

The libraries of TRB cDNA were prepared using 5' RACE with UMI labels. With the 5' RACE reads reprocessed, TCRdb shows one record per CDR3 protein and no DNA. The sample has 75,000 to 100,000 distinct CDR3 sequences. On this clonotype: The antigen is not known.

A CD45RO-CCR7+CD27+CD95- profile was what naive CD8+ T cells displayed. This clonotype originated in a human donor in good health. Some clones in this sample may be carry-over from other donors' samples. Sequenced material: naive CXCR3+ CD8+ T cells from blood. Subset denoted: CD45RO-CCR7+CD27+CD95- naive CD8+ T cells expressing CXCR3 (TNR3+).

CDR3 amino acids: CASSSSSPSEQFF. V usage is TRBV11-2 and J usage is TRBJ2-1; TCRdb calls TRBD2, which cannot be checked without DNA. Germline V gene lookup returns CDR1 SGHAT and CDR2 FQNNGV. This CDR3 has 13 amino acids.